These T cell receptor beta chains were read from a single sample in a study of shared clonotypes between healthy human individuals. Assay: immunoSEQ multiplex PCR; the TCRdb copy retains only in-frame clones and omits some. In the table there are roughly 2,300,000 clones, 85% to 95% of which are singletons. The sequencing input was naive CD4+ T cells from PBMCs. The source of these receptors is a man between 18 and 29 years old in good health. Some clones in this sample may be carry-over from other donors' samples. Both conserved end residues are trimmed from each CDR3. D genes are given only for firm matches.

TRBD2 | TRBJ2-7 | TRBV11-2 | ASSSHSQLAYTTEQY
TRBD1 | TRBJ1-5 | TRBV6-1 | AGGQGALGNQPQH
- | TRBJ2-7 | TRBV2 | ASSEARHVHEQY
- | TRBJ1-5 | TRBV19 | ASSIPETSNQPQH
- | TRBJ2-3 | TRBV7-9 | ASSSYTDTQY
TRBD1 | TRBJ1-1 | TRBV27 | ASRNNRGLGLHTEAF
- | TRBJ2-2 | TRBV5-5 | ASSLSPDLRTGELF
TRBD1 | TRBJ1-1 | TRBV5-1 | ASSLDRGMNTEAF
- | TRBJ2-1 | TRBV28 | ASYSPRNPLEF
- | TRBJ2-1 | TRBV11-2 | ASSLAWNYNEQF
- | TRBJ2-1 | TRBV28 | ASSAPTYNEQF
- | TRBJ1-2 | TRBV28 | ASSLEGGVGYT
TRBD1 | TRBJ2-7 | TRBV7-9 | ASSGTGYAEQY
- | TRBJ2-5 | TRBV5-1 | ASREIQGSGQETQY
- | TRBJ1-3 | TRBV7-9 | ASSLGRDGNTIY
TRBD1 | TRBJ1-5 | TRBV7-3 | ASSQGQGQPQH
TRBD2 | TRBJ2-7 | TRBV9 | ASSAGLAVPYEQY
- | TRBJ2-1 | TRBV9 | ASSSNRVDSEQF
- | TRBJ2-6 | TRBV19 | ASSNAGTLVSGANVLT
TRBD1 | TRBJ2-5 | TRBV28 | ASSRDRGLQETQY
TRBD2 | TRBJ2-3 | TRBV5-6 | ASSRRTSGRAAADTQY
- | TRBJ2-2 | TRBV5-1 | ASSLRDGDTGELF
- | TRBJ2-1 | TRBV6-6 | ASSYSLEGDEQF